Given below is one T cell receptor (beta chain) in context. The entry originates in a study of blood T cell repertoires in COVID-19. Study at large: T cells, B-cell-depleted T cells, or PBMCs provided the cDNA or gDNA that served as material.

The protocol was immunoSEQ multiplex PCR, while the TCRdb copy is restricted to in-frame clones and leaves out a portion. The sample includes a few hundred thousand clones, about 91% seen only once; the top ten take 2% to 2.5%. V was pared by 1 base and J by 0 bases, with 2 bases of the junction left unmatched. The CDR3 is made up of 15 amino acids. CDR1 LNHNV and CDR2 YYDKDF come from the germline V gene (reference sequence). This chain links TRBV15 with TRBJ1-1; 7 positions match TRBD1. This clonotype was sampled from a woman in her thirties or forties with acute COVID-19. The sequenced sample was PBMCs or T cells enriched from blood (not recorded which). The CDR3 DNA sequence: TGTGCCACCAGCAGAGGACAGGGAATGAACACTGAAGCTTTCTTT. Amino acids: CATSRGQGMNTEAFF. The full variable domain, with the rest looked up from reference TRBV15 and TRBJ1-1, is DAMVIQNPRYQVTQFGKPVTLSCSQTLNHNVMYWYQQKSSQAPKLLFHYYDKDFNNEADTPDNFQSRRPNTSFCFLDIRSPGLGDTAMYLCATSRGQGMNTEAFFGQGTRLTVV.